The following is a TCR beta chain sequence with its context. Original processing notes: Reference gene primers were amplified, and this amplification served to estimate nucleated cell counts. Sequencing used immunoSEQ multiplex PCR; TCRdb keeps in-frame clones, though not all of them. V, J and clone size are those of that table, while D and trimming were read from the DNA. The table has 300,000 to 400,000 clones, roughly 90% seen once. The sample belongs to a study of blood T cell repertoires in COVID-19. The CDR3 is 14 residues long. V lost 2 bases and J lost 6, with 8 bases in between. Germline CDR1 reads LNHDA; CDR2 reads SQIVND (reference sequence).

The genes are TRBV19 and TRBJ1-6, with D tentatively TRBD1 (5 bases). The specimen was PBMCs or T cells enriched from blood (not recorded which). The TCR comes from a woman under 40 with acute COVID-19. The DNA for the CDR3 is TGTGCCAGTAGTATACGACAGACTAATTCACCCCTCCACTTT. It yields the protein CASSIRQTNSPLHF.